This T cell receptor (beta chain) came from a study of shared clonotypes between healthy human individuals. Points from the study as a whole: With few donors, the genetic and exposure-history diversity represented was limited.

The study enrolled healthy HIV-negative adults without recent acute infections or vaccinations as donors. A split of CD4+ cells into CD45RA+ naive and CD45RA-negative memory subsets was performed. Genomic DNA belonging to each subset was distributed in equal measure over several immunoSEQ plates. Libraries were prepared by immunoSEQ multiplex PCR; TCRdb keeps only in-frame clonotypes and omits some of them. The table includes 2 million to 2.5 million clones, 85% to 95% detected once. J was trimmed by 4 bases and V by 1 base; bases with no gene match: 8. CDR3 length: 17 amino acids. Germline CDR1 is SGHTA and CDR2 is FQGTGA. This clone was observed at least ten times. Antigen specificity is unknown.

The sequence came from a man between 18 and 29 years old in good health. Some clones in this sample may be carry-over from other donors' samples. The chain joins TRBV7-3 to TRBJ2-3; 10 bases match TRBD2. The specimen sequenced was naive CD4+ T cells from PBMCs. Subset given: CD45RA+ positively selected. The CDR3 bases are TGTGCCAGCAGCTTAATACCCGGGCTAGCGGGAGCAGATACGCAGTATTTT. The encoded protein is CASSLIPGLAGADTQYF.